This paragraph reports one T cell receptor beta chain. Sequenced by immunoSEQ multiplex PCR; TCRdb stores in-frame clones only, minus some. The data hold about 200,000 clones, with nearly 90% observed a single time. This entry is derived from a study of blood T cell repertoires in COVID-19. The CDR3 contains 13 residues. Looked up from germline, CDR1 is SGHRS and CDR2 is YFSETQ. V lost 0 bases and J lost 5, with 8 bases in between. This rearrangement joins TRBV5-1 to TRBJ2-5, with D maybe TRBD2 (6 bases). This receptor was taken from a young woman with acute COVID-19. The material sequenced was PBMCs or T cells enriched from blood (not recorded which). The CDR3 nucleotides read TGCGCCAGCAGCTTGGGTCTAGCGGAGACCCAGTACTTC. Translation gives CASSLGLAETQYF.